The 13 T cell receptor beta chains in this list originate from one sample, sequenced in a study of blood T cell repertoires in COVID-19. Method: immunoSEQ multiplex PCR; TCRdb's copy keeps in-frame clones and lacks some. Found here are a few hundred thousand clones, 80% to 85% of them singletons; the top ten hold roughly 2.3%. The specimen sequenced was peripheral blood. Receptors originate from a woman aged 60-75 years with acute or convalescent COVID-19.

The genes are TRBV30 and TRBJ1-4; TRBD1 is a possible D gene (5 bases). The V gene's germline CDR1 is GTSNPN and CDR2 SVGIG (reference sequence). CDR3 size: 13 residues. V was pared by 4 bases and J by 11 bases, with 17 bases between. CDR3 region: CAWTSMGLGKLFF. The CDR3 DNA follows: TGTGCCTGGACCAGCATGGGGCTAGGGAAACTGTTTTTT.

This sequence joins TRBV19 and TRBJ1-5; a possible D gene is TRBD1 (6 bases). Looked up from germline, CDR1 is LNHDA and CDR2 is SQIVND (reference sequence). CDR3 length: 13 residues. The V end lost 11 bases, the J end lost 6 bases, and 17 bases lay between the germline ends. The CDR3 DNA is TGTGCCTCGGCTGGGGGCCCGATTCAGCCCCAGCATTTT. It encodes CASAGGPIQPQHF.

This clone turned up a few times. The chain is built from TRBV6-6 and TRBJ1-2, with a tentative D call TRBD1 (6 bases). The ends were cut back, 4 bases at V and 12 bases at J, with 15 bases in the middle. The germline CDR1 and CDR2 sequences are MNHNY and SVGAGI (reference sequence). CDR3 length equals 12 residues. This CDR3 is CASSSGQPGDTF. CDR3 DNA sequence: TGTGCCAGCAGTTCTGGACAGCCCGGGGACACCTTC.

The chain joins TRBV21-1 to TRBJ2-7; the table's D call of TRBD1 was not tested on the DNA. TRBV21-1 is shown as a pseudogene. This CDR3 region has 15 residues. The CDR3 bases are TGTGCCAGCAGCAAATCAGGGACAGGGTTTTACGAGCAGTACTTC. This gives the protein CASSKSGTGFYEQYF.

J is TRBJ2-5 and V is TRBV12-3 or TRBV12-4; perhaps TRBD1 as D (6 bases). V was shortened by 7 bases and J by 2 bases, with 8 bases between the two germline ends. The CDR3 runs 12 residues. The CDR3 here is CASMRGQETQYF. CDR3 DNA: TGTGCCAGCATGAGGGGGCAAGAGACCCAGTACTTC.

Concerning this clone itself: Other DNA sequences in this specimen translate into the identical CDR3. V and J are TRBV7-2 and TRBJ1-1; 7 nucleotides agree with TRBD1. J was trimmed by 5 bases and V by 3 bases; bases with no gene match: 6. The germline V gene has CDR1 SGHTA and CDR2 FQGNSA. The CDR3 covers 14 residues. This CDR3 reads CASSFRQGGTEAFF. The CDR3 nucleotides are TGTGCCAGCAGCTTTCGACAGGGAGGAACTGAAGCTTTCTTT.

The rearrangement links TRBV4-2 to TRBJ2-2; 8 bases line up with TRBD1. With 3 bases clipped from V and 0 bases from J, the junction kept 3 bases outside the gene matches. The CDR3 runs to 16 residues. Germline-derived CDR1 and CDR2 are LGHNA and YNFKEQ. The CDR3 sequence is CASSHLQGANTGELFF. The CDR3 nucleotides are TGTGCCAGCAGCCACCTACAGGGGGCGAACACCGGGGAGCTGTTTTTT.

The chain employs TRBV30 and TRBJ1-1; TRBD1 agrees at 7 bases. Losses at the gene ends were 7 bases for V and 4 bases for J; bases not matched to a gene: 12. Germline lookup yields CDR1 GTSNPN and CDR2 SVGIG (reference sequence). The CDR3 is 14 amino acids. CDR3 protein: CALTGIGGSTEAFF. The CDR3 DNA reads TGTGCCTTGACAGGGATTGGGGGGAGCACTGAAGCTTTCTTT.

The V and J genes are TRBV27 and TRBJ2-7, with D possibly matching TRBD1 (7 bases). V was trimmed by 4 bases and J by 3 bases, leaving 34 bases between them. The CDR3 runs 21 residues. Germline CDR1 MNHEY, CDR2 SMNVEV (reference sequence). CDR3 DNA sequence: TGTGCCAGCAGTTCCCTCCGCGGCTCAATACAGGGGAGGAAGCTTTACTACGAGCAGTACTTC. The encoded protein is CASSSLRGSIQGRKLYYEQYF.

The gene calls are TRBV7-7 and TRBJ1-3; weak D call: TRBD1 (6 bases). Germline V gives CDR1 SSHAT, CDR2 FNYEAQ (reference sequence). There are 15 residues in the CDR3. Between the trimmed V and J ends, which lost 2 bases and 2 bases, there was a span of 10 bases. The DNA for the CDR3 is TGTGCCAGCAGCTTATCCGACAGGCCTGGAAACACCATATATTTT. Translated, it gives CASSLSDRPGNTIYF.

This clone has only one observation. V usage is TRBV7-3 and J usage is TRBJ2-6, with D possibly matching TRBD2 (5 bases). The CDR3 spans 14 residues. V was trimmed by 9 bases and J by 4 bases, leaving 13 bases between them. Germline-derived CDR1 and CDR2 are SGHTA and FQGTGA. This chain's CDR3 is CASNPGTGANVLTF. The CDR3 region has the DNA TGTGCCAGTAACCCGGGAACAGGGGCCAACGTCCTGACTTTC.

This clone was observed a single time. The gene calls are TRBV2 and TRBJ1-6; TRBD1 is a possible D gene (6 bases). V was clipped by 5 bases and J by 10 bases, with 18 bases between them. Per the germline V gene, CDR1 is SNHLY and CDR2 is FYNNEI. This CDR3 contains 15 residues. CDR3 residues: CASSNGPGVRSPLHF. Here the CDR3 DNA reads TGTGCCAGCAGTAATGGACCAGGGGTCAGATCACCCCTCCACTTT.

As concerns this clone: This sample includes further DNA sequences coding for the same CDR3. V gene TRBV27 combines with J gene TRBJ2-7; maybe TRBD2 (6 bases). Germline lookup yields CDR1 MNHEY and CDR2 SMNVEV (reference sequence). The CDR3 has 14 residues. Deletions cut 4 bases from V and 1 base from J, with 11 bases between. The CDR3: CASSSGLLSYEQYF. CDR3 nucleotides: TGTGCCAGCAGTTCGGGACTGCTTTCCTACGAGCAGTACTTC.